This T cell receptor beta chain is from a study of blood T cell repertoires in COVID-19. Some clones are missing from TCRdb's copy, which holds only in-frame ones; the method was immunoSEQ multiplex PCR. Of 150,000 to 200,000 clones listed, roughly nine tenths are singletons. V was cut by 4 bases and J by 3 bases, with 8 bases left in between. The CDR3 extends over 13 amino acids. Germline CDR1 MGHRA, CDR2 YSYEKL. This chain connects TRBV4-1 to TRBJ2-3; D ambiguous. Source material: peripheral blood. This TCR was recovered from a man in his sixties or seventies with acute or convalescent COVID-19. In DNA form, the CDR3 reads TGCGCCAGCAGCCCCGAGTTTACAGATACGCAGTATTTT. Amino acids: CASSPEFTDTQYF.